Listed here are 32 T cell receptor beta chains from one sample, sequenced in a study of cytomegalovirus exposure and HLA in healthy donors. The PCR made use of 60 Vbeta and 13 Jbeta primers. TCRdb's table, derived via immunoSEQ multiplex PCR, lists solely in-frame clones and lacks some. The sample contains 100,000 to 150,000 clones, 55% to 75% of which appear only once. Source material: PBMCs. All receptors derive from a man aged 50 to 59 in good health and CMV-seropositive.

The rearrangement uses TRBV19 and TRBJ2-1, with 9 bases identical to TRBD1. CDR1 and CDR2 (germline): LNHDA, SQIVND (reference sequence). V was pared by 7 bases and J by 1 base, with 5 bases of the junction left unmatched. This CDR3 spans 15 amino acids. The CDR3 DNA follows: TGTGCCAGTAAGGGGGGGACAGGGTCCTACAATGAGCAGTTCTTC. It yields the protein CASKGGTGSYNEQFF. Looking up the rest from reference TRBV19 and TRBJ2-1 gives the full variable domain: DGGITQSPKYLFRKEGQNVTLSCEQNLNHDAMYWYRQDPGQGLRLIYYSQIVNDFQKGDIAEGYSVSREKKESFPLTVTSAQKNPTAFYLCASKGGTGSYNEQFFGPGTRLTVL.

The rearrangement links TRBV11-2 to TRBJ2-2; TRBD2 aligns across 7 bases. There are 15 residues in the CDR3. Germline assignment: CDR1 SGHAT and CDR2 FQNNGV. The V segment lost 4 bases and the J segment 1 base; nucleotides outside the gene matches: 3. The CDR3 coding sequence is TGTGCCAGCAGCTGGGTAGCGGGGAACACCGGGGAGCTGTTTTTT. Encoded protein: CASSWVAGNTGELFF.

The V gene is TRBV10-3, the J gene TRBJ2-6; possibly TRBD2 for D (6 bases). Trimming pared 6 bases from V and 0 bases from J, leaving 15 bases between. CDR3 size: 17 residues. Germline assignment: CDR1 ENHRY and CDR2 SYGVKD. The CDR3 region is CAISLGTASSGANVLTF. CDR3 sequence (DNA): TGTGCCATCAGCCTCGGGACTGCTAGCTCTGGGGCCAACGTCCTGACTTTC.

This chain joins TRBV11-3 and TRBJ2-1; 10 bases are shared with TRBD2. J was trimmed by 5 bases and V by 6 bases; bases with no gene match: 4. Germline assignment: CDR1 SGHNT and CDR2 YENEEA. The CDR3 consists of 14 residues. The CDR3 sequence is CASRSGGADNEQFF. CDR3 DNA: TGTGCCAGCAGAAGCGGGGGGGCCGACAATGAGCAGTTCTTC.

The chain has TRBV6-1 and TRBJ2-7; a possible D gene is TRBD2 (5 bases). The ends were cut back, 4 bases at V and 3 bases at J, with 10 bases in the middle. The CDR3 is 13 amino acids. Germline CDR1 reads MNHNS; CDR2 reads SASEGT. The CDR3 protein is CASSALAGYEQYF. In DNA form, the CDR3 reads TGTGCCAGCAGTGCACTCGCGGGCTACGAGCAGTACTTC.

This clone has a handful of counts. The chain employs TRBV5-1 and TRBJ2-1; TRBD2 aligns across 12 bases. This CDR3 has 16 amino acids. Germline lookup yields CDR1 SGHRS and CDR2 YFSETQ. J lost 7 bases, V lost 3 bases, and 8 bases had no gene match. The CDR3 sequence is CASSSSSGGAENEQFF. The CDR3 bases are TGCGCCAGCAGCTCTTCTAGCGGGGGGGCCGAGAATGAGCAGTTCTTC.

The rearrangement joins TRBV25-1 to TRBJ1-5; unclear D gene. The CDR3 has 14 amino acids. Trimming removed 1 base from V and 7 bases from J, with 11 bases in between. Per germline, CDR1 MGHDK and CDR2 SYGVNS. The CDR3 spells CASSESAFEQPQHF. CDR3 DNA: TGTGCCAGCAGTGAATCCGCTTTTGAGCAGCCCCAGCATTTT.

The CDR3 region has the DNA TGCAGCGCCCAACTGACAGGGAATCAGCCCCAGCATTTT. Translation gives CSAQLTGNQPQHF. The gene calls are TRBV29-1 and TRBJ1-5; TRBD1 matches 7 bases. From germline, CDR1 is SQVTM and CDR2 ANQGSEA. The ends lost 7 bases at V and 4 bases at J; junction bases unmatched: 7. CDR3 size: 13 residues.

This sequence joins TRBV7-2 and TRBJ2-3; tentatively, D is TRBD2 (6 bases). The CDR3 has 15 residues. The germline V and J ends were trimmed by 0 bases and 4 bases, with 11 bases remaining between them. Germline V gene sequence: CDR1 SGHTA, CDR2 FQGNSA. The CDR3 spells CASSLAGGPADTQYF. The CDR3 nucleotides read TGTGCCAGCAGCTTAGCGGGAGGTCCGGCAGATACGCAGTATTTT.

The chain uses TRBV5-5 and TRBJ2-6; D may be TRBD1 (6 bases). Trimming pared 0 bases from V and 1 base from J, leaving 11 bases between. CDR3 length equals 17 residues. The germline CDR1 and CDR2 sequences are SGHKS and YYEKEE (reference sequence). CDR3 in amino acids: CASSLADRRSGANVLTF. For the CDR3, the DNA is TGTGCCAGCAGCTTGGCGGACAGACGGTCTGGGGCCAACGTCCTGACTTTC.

CDR3 nucleotides: TGTGCCAGTAGTAGAAAACTAGCGGGAGGGCTAGATACGCAGTATTTT. Translation: CASSRKLAGGLDTQYF. This chain joins TRBV19 and TRBJ2-3, with TRBD2 identical over 13 bases. Germline lookup yields CDR1 LNHDA and CDR2 SQIVND (reference sequence). The CDR3 has 16 residues. V was clipped by 4 bases and J by 5 bases; unmatched bases: 6.

This chain connects TRBV9 to TRBJ1-2, with D possibly matching TRBD1 (5 bases). Germline V gene lookup returns CDR1 SGDLS and CDR2 YYNGEE. CDR3 length equals 13 residues. Between the trimmed V and J ends, which lost 0 bases and 6 bases, there was a span of 9 bases. The CDR3 loop reads CASSVADTHGYTF. CDR3 sequence (DNA): TGTGCCAGCAGCGTAGCGGACACTCATGGCTACACCTTC.

V gene TRBV7-2 combines with J gene TRBJ2-5, with a possible D match to TRBD2 (7 bases). CDR3 length: 14 residues. Per the germline V gene, CDR1 is SGHTA and CDR2 is FQGNSA. V was cut by 7 bases and J by 1 base, with 13 bases left in between. CDR3 coding DNA: TGTGCCAGCAACTTGGGGGGGGCCCAAGAGACCCAGTACTTC. Translating gives CASNLGGAQETQYF.

The chain employs TRBV9 and TRBJ2-1, with 9 bases fitting TRBD2. Unmatched junction bases numbered 11, after V lost 4 bases and J lost 9 bases. CDR1 SGDLS and CDR2 YYNGEE come from the germline V gene. The CDR3 length is 15 residues. The CDR3 spells CASSSRGSGSTEQFF. CDR3 bases: TGTGCCAGCAGCTCCCGGGGTAGCGGGAGTACTGAGCAGTTCTTC.

The chain employs TRBV4-1 and TRBJ2-7; 9 nucleotides align to TRBD2. CDR1 is MGHRA and CDR2 is YSYEKL in the germline V gene. Unmatched junction bases numbered 4, after V lost 4 bases and J lost 0 bases. The CDR3 contains 15 residues. CDR3 region: CASSRLADNSYEQYF. The CDR3 DNA reads TGCGCCAGCAGCCGACTAGCGGATAACTCCTACGAGCAGTACTTC.

The chain joins TRBV18 to TRBJ2-2, with D uncertain. V lost 2 bases and J 0 bases, leaving 7 bases between the germline ends. This CDR3 spans 15 amino acids. Germline assignment: CDR1 KGHSH and CDR2 LQKENI. The CDR3 DNA is TGTGCCAGCTCACCAGTAGCTTCGAACACCGGGGAGCTGTTTTTT. Translated: CASSPVASNTGELFF. Filled out from reference TRBV18 and TRBJ2-2, the complete variable domain reads NAGVMQNPRHLVRRRGQEARLRCSPMKGHSHVYWYRQLPEEGLKFMVYLQKENIIDESGMPKERFSAEFPKEGPSILRIQQVVRGDSAAYFCASSPVASNTGELFFGEGSRLTVL.

The chain is built from TRBV6-5 and TRBJ2-1; the match to TRBD2 covers 9 bases. CDR3 length equals 16 residues. Germline-derived CDR1 and CDR2 are MNHEY and SVGAGI. The V and J ends lost 0 bases and 6 bases, in that order; junction bases with no gene match: 6. DNA of the CDR3: TGTGCCAGCAGTTACTCTCTAGCGGGGCTCTTCAATGAGCAGTTCTTC. It specifies CASSYSLAGLFNEQFF.

This clone has more than one count but fewer than ten. This chain connects TRBV2 to TRBJ1-4; D is ambiguous. Germline V gene lookup returns CDR1 SNHLY and CDR2 FYNNEI. The germline V and J ends were trimmed by 8 bases and 8 bases, with 15 bases remaining between them. The CDR3 length is 13 residues. This CDR3 reads CASSPGMKEKLFF. The CDR3, as DNA: TGTGCCAGCTCCCCCGGGATGAAGGAAAAACTGTTTTTT.

The rearrangement links TRBV4-1 to TRBJ2-5; D is perhaps TRBD1 (5 bases). This CDR3 has 14 amino acids. Germline V CDR1 and CDR2: MGHRA, YSYEKL. V lost 8 bases to trimming and J lost 3 bases, with 16 bases between them. CDR3 sequence (DNA): TGCGCCAGCTCCTCCAGGGTGCGGAAAGAGACCCAGTACTTC. Its protein is CASSSRVRKETQYF.

The genes are TRBV5-6 and TRBJ2-7; 7 nucleotides agree with TRBD1. Germline CDR1 reads SGHDT; CDR2 reads YYEEEE. After removal of 4 bases from V and 0 bases from J, the junction contained 4 bases not matched to a gene. The CDR3 has 14 residues. DNA of the CDR3: TGTGCCAGCAGCGAGGGACAGAGCTCCTACGAGCAGTACTTC. Its protein product is CASSEGQSSYEQYF.

V and J are TRBV2 and TRBJ1-1, with D uncertain. The CDR3 length is 14 residues. Germline values: CDR1 SNHLY, CDR2 FYNNEI. Trimming removed 1 base from V and 2 bases from J, with 8 bases in between. The CDR3 is CASSEGQANTEAFF. The DNA of the CDR3 is TGTGCCAGCAGTGAAGGGCAGGCCAACACTGAAGCTTTCTTT.

The chain employs TRBV29-1 and TRBJ1-4; 9 nucleotides agree with TRBD1. Germline CDR1 and CDR2: SQVTM and ANQGSEA. This CDR3 has 14 amino acids. V lost 6 bases and J lost 4; bases outside the gene matches: 6. CDR3 loop: CSVAQGAGNEKLFF. DNA for the CDR3: TGCAGCGTAGCACAGGGGGCAGGTAATGAAAAACTGTTTTTT.

V gene TRBV4-1 combines with J gene TRBJ2-2, with 10 bases lining up with TRBD2. The germline gives CDR1 MGHRA, CDR2 YSYEKL. After removal of 0 bases from V and 3 bases from J, the junction contained 7 bases not matched to a gene. This CDR3 comprises 18 residues. The CDR3 reads CASSQEMTSGSYTGELFF. CDR3 sequence (DNA): TGCGCCAGCAGCCAAGAGATGACTAGCGGGTCTTACACCGGGGAGCTGTTTTTT.

The chain couples TRBV9 to TRBJ2-1; D is perhaps TRBD1 (5 bases). CDR1 SGDLS and CDR2 YYNGEE come from the germline V gene. V dropped 2 bases and J dropped 2 bases, with 11 bases sitting between them. This CDR3 region has 15 residues. CDR3 sequence: CASSVQGRPYNEQFF. The CDR3 DNA sequence: TGTGCCAGCAGCGTTCAGGGTCGCCCCTACAATGAGCAGTTCTTC.

The chain joins TRBV7-2 to TRBJ2-2; TRBD1 matches at 7 bases. J was trimmed by 7 bases and V by 1 base; bases with no gene match: 3. Germline values: CDR1 SGHTA, CDR2 FQGNSA. This CDR3 region has 14 residues. CDR3 loop: CASSLGQGVGELFF. The CDR3 nucleotides read TGTGCCAGCAGCTTAGGGCAGGGGGTCGGGGAGCTGTTTTTT.

The rearrangement links TRBV6-6 to TRBJ1-5; weak D call: TRBD1 (5 bases). V gave up 5 bases and J gave up 1 base, with 12 bases separating them. The CDR3 runs 15 residues. In germline, CDR1 is MNHNY, CDR2 SVGAGI (reference sequence). In nucleotides, the CDR3 is TGTGCCAGCAGTGGCGGACAAGCAAGCAATCAGCCCCAGCATTTT. Protein product: CASSGGQASNQPQHF.

The table lists this clone with a count of one. The chain joins TRBV21-1 to TRBJ2-3; the DNA was not used to check the table's D call, TRBD2. TRBV21-1 is noted as a pseudogene. CDR3 size: 12 residues. The DNA of the CDR3 is TGTGCCCGGTCCTCTAGCACAGATACGCAGTATTTT. Amino acid sequence: CARSSSTDTQYF.

The rearrangement uses TRBV6-5 and TRBJ1-1; a possible D gene is TRBD1 (6 bases). Germline lookup yields CDR1 MNHEY and CDR2 SVGAGI. The CDR3 runs to 14 residues. V shed 5 bases and J shed 2 bases, with 12 bases lying between them. CDR3 nucleotides: TGTGCCAGCAGTAACGGACAGTTTAACACTGAAGCTTTCTTT. Translation: CASSNGQFNTEAFF.

This clone has just a few counts. The genes are TRBV9 and TRBJ1-2; 7 bases fit TRBD1. Germline CDR1 SGDLS, CDR2 YYNGEE. The J segment lost 4 bases and the V segment lost 3 bases, leaving 6 bases of the junction unmatched. The CDR3 loop spans 14 amino acids. In nucleotides, the CDR3 is TGTGCCAGCAGCGGACAGGGACGTAGCTATGGCTACACCTTC. Protein: CASSGQGRSYGYTF.

This clone was detected only a few times. The rearrangement links TRBV6-5 to TRBJ1-1; TRBD1 aligns across 9 bases. Unmatched junction bases numbered 5, after V lost 2 bases and J lost 7 bases. CDR1 and CDR2 from the germline V gene are MNHEY and SVGAGI. The CDR3 has 14 residues. The CDR3 is CASSYNRGLVEAFF. CDR3 bases: TGTGCCAGCAGTTACAACAGGGGGCTGGTTGAAGCTTTCTTT.

This clone was observed a few times. This chain connects TRBV7-8 to TRBJ2-7, with D hard to call. The V gene lost 1 base and the J gene lost 9 bases, with 10 bases spanning the gap. The V gene's germline CDR1 is SGHVS and CDR2 FQNEAQ. This CDR3 contains 12 residues. The CDR3: CASSLESGRQYF. CDR3 DNA: TGTGCCAGCAGCTTAGAGTCGGGTAGGCAGTACTTC.

This clone came up a few times. The J gene is TRBJ1-4, the V gene TRBV25-1; 11 bases match TRBD1. The junction had 3 bases not matched to a gene; V was cut back by 2 bases and J by 1 base. The CDR3 is made up of 17 amino acids. Germline values: CDR1 MGHDK, CDR2 SYGVNS. For the CDR3, the DNA is TGTGCCAGCAGTGAAAGGGACAGGGGGAAAACTAATGAAAAACTGTTTTTT. Translated: CASSERDRGKTNEKLFF.